These T cell receptor beta chains were read from a single sample in a study of CD4 T cells in relation to SARS-CoV-2 and coronaviruses. Profiled with immunoSEQ multiplex PCR; TCRdb holds only in-frame clones, not every one. The sample has 28,000 or so clones; around 80% are singletons. Antigen specificity for these receptors is unknown. The specimen sequenced was CD4+ T cells from PBMCs, cultured in vitro. All receptors derive from a human donor in good health. The CDR3 runs from the conserved cysteine through the conserved F or W. A clone size is listed for some rows: how often the clone was seen (once, few, many), or a class if it is expanded.

CASSSGYDRVGGYTF	TRBJ1-2	TRBV27	-
CASSLAGGTNYGYTF	TRBJ1-2	TRBV27	-
CASSLWETEAFF	TRBJ1-1	TRBV5-6	-
CASSFDRVDTGELFF	TRBJ2-2	TRBV6-2/TRBV6-3	-
CASSLGTGDSNQPQHF	TRBJ1-5	TRBV7-6	-
CAWSARMGNTIYF	TRBJ1-3	TRBV30	few
CASRKRGSGYGYTF	TRBJ1-2	TRBV19	-
CASSQTGGRDEQYF	TRBJ2-7	TRBV25-1	-
CASSGGGGTGANVLTF	TRBJ2-6	TRBV5-1	-
CASSSGQIYGYTF	TRBJ1-2	TRBV4-3	-
CASSYIGTAYFSRPLHF	TRBJ1-6	TRBV7-2	-
CASLKGGAKNIQYF	TRBJ2-4	TRBV10-1	-
CASSIQRGHTDTQYF	TRBJ2-3	TRBV6-5	once
CASSLAGNNQPQHF	TRBJ1-5	TRBV7-9	-
CASSPGGSNIQYF	TRBJ2-4	TRBV11-3	-
CASREGEGDYEQYF	TRBJ2-7	TRBV4-2	once
CASSLVIGDGSSNQPQHF	TRBJ1-5	TRBV5-8	-
CASRVTGGRAGELFF	TRBJ2-2	TRBV5-4	-
CASSQDRQTNQPQHF	TRBJ1-5	TRBV4-2	-
CASSYLQGFDEQYF	TRBJ2-7	TRBV6-6	once
CASSLSWGGSYEQYF	TRBJ2-7	TRBV6-6	-
CASRDSYNTGELFF	TRBJ2-2	TRBV9	-
CASSQGQARNSPLHF	TRBJ1-6	TRBV3-1/TRBV3-2	-
CASSPTKPGRNEQFF	TRBJ2-1	TRBV18	-